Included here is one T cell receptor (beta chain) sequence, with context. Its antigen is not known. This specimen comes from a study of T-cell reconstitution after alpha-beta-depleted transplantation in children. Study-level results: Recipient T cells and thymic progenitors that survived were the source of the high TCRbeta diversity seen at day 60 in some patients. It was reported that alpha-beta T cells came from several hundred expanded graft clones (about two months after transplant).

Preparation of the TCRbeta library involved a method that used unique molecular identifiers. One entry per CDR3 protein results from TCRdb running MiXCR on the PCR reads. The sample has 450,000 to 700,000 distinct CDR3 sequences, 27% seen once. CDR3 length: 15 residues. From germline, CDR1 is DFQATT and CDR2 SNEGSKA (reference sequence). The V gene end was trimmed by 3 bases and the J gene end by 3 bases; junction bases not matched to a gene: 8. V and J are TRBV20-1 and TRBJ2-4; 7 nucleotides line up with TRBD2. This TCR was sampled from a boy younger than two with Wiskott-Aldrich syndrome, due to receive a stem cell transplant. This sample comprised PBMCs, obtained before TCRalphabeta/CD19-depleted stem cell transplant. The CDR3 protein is CSASKGRERKNIQYF. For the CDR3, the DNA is TGCAGTGCTAGTAAGGGGAGGGAGCGCAAAAACATTCAGTACTTC.